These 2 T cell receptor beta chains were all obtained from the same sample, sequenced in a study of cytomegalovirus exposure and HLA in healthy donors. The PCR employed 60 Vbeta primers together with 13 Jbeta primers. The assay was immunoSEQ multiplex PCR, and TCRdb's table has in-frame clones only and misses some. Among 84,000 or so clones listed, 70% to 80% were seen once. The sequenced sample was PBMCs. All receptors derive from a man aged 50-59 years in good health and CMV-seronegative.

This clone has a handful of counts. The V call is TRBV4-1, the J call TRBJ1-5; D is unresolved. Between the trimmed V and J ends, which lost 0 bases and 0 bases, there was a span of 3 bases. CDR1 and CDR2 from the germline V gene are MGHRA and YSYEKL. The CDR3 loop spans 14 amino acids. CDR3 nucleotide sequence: TGCGCCAGCAGCCAAGATCATAGCAATCAGCCCCAGCATTTT. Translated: CASSQDHSNQPQHF.

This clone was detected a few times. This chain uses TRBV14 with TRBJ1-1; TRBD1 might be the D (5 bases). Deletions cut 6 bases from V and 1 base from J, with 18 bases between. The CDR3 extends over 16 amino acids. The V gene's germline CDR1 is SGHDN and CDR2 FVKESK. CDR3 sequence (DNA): TGTGCCAGCAGTCGGACGGGGGGGGGTTCGAACACTGAAGCTTTCTTT. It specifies CASSRTGGGSNTEAFF.